The 27 T cell receptor beta chains given below trace back to one sample, sequenced in a study of CD8 T cells in Susac syndrome. With random hexamers, reverse transcription was performed on about 0.5 to 1 ug of RNA. TCRdb re-analysed the immunoSEQ multiplex PCR reads in MiXCR, keeping a single row per CDR3 protein. The sample carries 100,000 to 150,000 distinct CDR3 sequences, around 94% recorded once. Sequencing input: CD4+ T cells from PBMCs. These receptors were collected from a human donor in good health.

The chain joins TRBV4-2 to TRBJ2-2; 7 nucleotides align to TRBD1. This CDR3 region has 15 residues. Germline values: CDR1 LGHNA, CDR2 YNFKEQ. Trimming removed 5 bases from V and 1 base from J; junction bases left unmatched: 4. The CDR3 DNA reads TGTGCCAGCAGCGGACACAGGGGGAACACCGGGGAGCTGTTTTTT. Its protein product is CASSGHRGNTGELFF.

The genes are TRBV12-3 or TRBV12-4 and TRBJ1-2; D is uncertain. Trimming left V 1 base short and J 6 bases short, with 6 bases between. CDR3 length: 12 residues. The CDR3: CASSLGADGYTF. In nucleotides, the CDR3 is TGTGCCAGCAGTTTAGGAGCGGATGGCTACACCTTC.

V and J are TRBV19 and TRBJ2-1; no firm D call. Germline assignment: CDR1 LNHDA and CDR2 SQIVND (reference sequence). This CDR3 region has 14 residues. Deletions cut 6 bases from V and 3 bases from J, with 12 bases between. The CDR3 DNA sequence: TGTGCCAGTAGGCTGGAAGGCCGCTACAATGAGCAGTTCTTC. This codes for CASRLEGRYNEQFF.

The V call is TRBV7-2, the J call TRBJ1-1; a weak D match, TRBD1 (6 bases). The germline V gene has CDR1 SGHTA and CDR2 FQGNSA. This CDR3 contains 14 residues. Trimming pared 4 bases from V and 1 base from J, leaving 10 bases between. CDR3 DNA sequence: TGTGCCAGCAGCTGGACAGCCCCGAACACTGAAGCTTTCTTT. It specifies CASSWTAPNTEAFF. The full variable domain, completed using reference TRBV7-2 and TRBJ1-1, is GAGVSQSPSNKVTEKGKDVELRCDPISGHTALYWYRQSLGQGLEFLIYFQGNSAPDKSGLPSDRFSAERTGGSVSTLTIQRTQQEDSAVYLCASSWTAPNTEAFFGQGTRLTVV.

CDR3 residues: CASSLARYQETQYF. The CDR3 region has the DNA TGTGCCAGCAGCTTGGCCAGGTACCAAGAGACCCAGTACTTC. J is TRBJ2-5 and V is TRBV5-4; no clear D. The CDR3 runs 14 residues. The V end was cut by 0 bases, the J end by 0 bases, with 6 bases between. Germline loops: CDR1 SGHNT, CDR2 YYREEE (reference sequence).

The J gene is TRBJ1-2, the V gene TRBV3-1; D is ambiguous. Looked up from germline, CDR1 is LGHDT and CDR2 is YNNKEL (reference sequence). V was clipped by 4 bases and J by 4 bases, with 13 bases between them. This CDR3 spans 14 amino acids. DNA for the CDR3: TGTGCCAGCAGCCCAATAGACGGAGCCTATGGCTACACCTTC. Amino acids: CASSPIDGAYGYTF.

The chain has TRBV30 and TRBJ1-1; 7 nucleotides line up with TRBD1. Germline-derived CDR1 and CDR2 are GTSNPN and SVGIG (reference sequence). The CDR3 is made up of 13 amino acids. V gave up 1 base and J gave up 1 base; unmatched junction bases: 0. The CDR3 bases are TGTGCCTGGAGTGACAGGGGGAACACTGAAGCTTTCTTT. Its protein product is CAWSDRGNTEAFF.

The rearrangement joins TRBV10-3 to TRBJ2-7; 12 bases match TRBD2. The CDR3 spans 21 residues. The germline V gene encodes CDR1 ENHRY and CDR2 SYGVKD. Trimming at V came to 2 bases and at J to 4 bases, leaving 21 bases not matched to a gene. CDR3 residues: CAISEQHGSRGLTSGRYEQYF. The CDR3 DNA sequence: TGTGCCATCAGTGAGCAGCACGGGAGCAGGGGATTGACTAGCGGGAGATACGAGCAGTACTTC.

V gene TRBV29-1 combines with J gene TRBJ2-3; D uncertain. The CDR3 spans 10 residues. Germline values: CDR1 SQVTM, CDR2 ANQGSEA. Trimming took 2 bases from V and 6 from J, leaving 3 bases between them. As DNA, the CDR3 is TGCAGCGTTGAATTGGATACGCAGTATTTT. It translates to CSVELDTQYF.

The chain uses TRBV7-9 and TRBJ2-7, with D unresolved. Between the trimmed V and J ends, which lost 3 bases and 2 bases, there was a span of 8 bases. The CDR3 sequence is 13 residues long. Per germline, CDR1 SEHNR and CDR2 FQNEAQ (reference sequence). The CDR3 is CASSLPGAYEQYF. CDR3 DNA: TGTGCCAGCAGCTTGCCAGGTGCCTACGAGCAGTACTTC. The full variable domain, rest sourced from reference TRBV7-9 and TRBJ2-7, is DTGVSQNPRHKITKRGQNVTFRCDPISEHNRLYWYRQTLGQGPEFLTYFQNEAQLEKSRLLSDRFSAERPKGSFSTLEIQRTEQGDSAMYLCASSLPGAYEQYFGPGTRLTVT.

Remarks on this clonotype: A junction boundary mismatches the germline segment, possibly from a read error. CDR3 residues: CASSWGTGGTGELLF. The CDR3 DNA sequence: TGTGCCAGCAGTTGGGGGACGGGCGGGACCGGGGAGCTGCTTTTT. The V and J genes are TRBV5-6 and TRBJ2-2, with D perhaps matching TRBD2 (6 bases). Germline CDR1 is SGHDT and CDR2 is YYEEEE. This CDR3 is 15 amino acids long.

This rearrangement joins TRBV19 to TRBJ2-5; D might be TRBD1 (5 bases). The CDR3 is 15 residues long. Trimming took 9 bases from V and 2 from J, leaving 19 bases between them. Germline-derived CDR1 and CDR2 are LNHDA and SQIVND (reference sequence). This CDR3 is CASSPQGFGQETQYF. For the CDR3, the DNA is TGTGCCAGCTCCCCCCAGGGTTTCGGGCAAGAGACCCAGTACTTC.

The gene calls are TRBV20-1 and TRBJ2-7; the match to TRBD1 covers 8 bases. V dropped 6 bases and J dropped 4; count of bases not matched to a gene: 11. CDR3 length: 14 amino acids. From germline, CDR1 is DFQATT and CDR2 SNEGSKA (reference sequence). CDR3 sequence: CSAPPGTGVYEQYF. CDR3 nucleotides: TGCAGTGCCCCCCCCGGGACAGGAGTATACGAGCAGTACTTC.

The chain uses TRBV7-6 and TRBJ2-1; 13 bases are shared with TRBD2. The J segment lost 7 bases and the V segment lost 0 bases, leaving 6 bases of the junction unmatched. CDR3 length equals 17 residues. Germline CDR1 SGHVS, CDR2 FNYEAQ. This CDR3 is CASSLAGGLAGVNEQFF. In DNA form, the CDR3 reads TGTGCCAGCAGCTTAGCCGGAGGACTAGCGGGAGTGAATGAGCAGTTCTTC.

The rearrangement links TRBV11-2 to TRBJ1-5; 7 bases agree with TRBD1. V trimming: 1 base; J trimming: 2 bases; junction bases outside the gene matches: 17. CDR1 and CDR2 (germline): SGHAT, FQNNGV. This CDR3 has 20 residues. The CDR3 DNA reads TGTGCCAGCAGCTTAGTGGGGGCCCTTACGACAGGGATCGGCAATCAGCCCCAGCATTTT. Protein: CASSLVGALTTGIGNQPQHF.

The DNA for the CDR3 is TGTGCCAGCAGCCAAGCAGTGGGTTTACAGCCCCAGCATTTT. It codes for CASSQAVGLQPQHF. The gene calls are TRBV3-1 and TRBJ1-5; D gene ambiguous. This CDR3 is 14 amino acids long. The germline CDR1 and CDR2 sequences are LGHDT and YNNKEL (reference sequence). The germline V and J ends were trimmed by 1 base and 7 bases, with 11 bases remaining between them.

The chain carries TRBV20-1 and TRBJ1-1; TRBD1 matches 7 bases. The CDR3 contains 15 residues. Unmatched junction bases numbered 8, after V lost 1 base and J lost 3 bases. CDR1 DFQATT and CDR2 SNEGSKA come from the germline V gene (reference sequence). This chain's CDR3 is CSARGRQGGDTEAFF. Written as DNA, the CDR3 is TGCAGTGCTAGAGGGCGACAGGGAGGTGACACTGAAGCTTTCTTT.

V and J are TRBV7-8 and TRBJ2-1, with TRBD2 matching 7 bases. CDR1 is SGHVS and CDR2 is FQNEAQ in the germline V gene. The CDR3 loop spans 17 amino acids. Trimming at V came to 5 bases and at J to 7 bases, leaving 17 bases not matched to a gene. CDR3 bases: TGTGCCAGCAGCCCTCGTAGCGTTTGGGGGGGTGGGAATGAGCAGTTCTTC. It is translated as CASSPRSVWGGGNEQFF.

This clonotype appeared a single time. The V and J genes are TRBV3-1 and TRBJ1-4; 7 nucleotides match TRBD1. The CDR3 totals 15 residues. The ends lost 6 bases at V and 8 bases at J; junction bases unmatched: 12. CDR1 is LGHDT, CDR2 YNNKEL, per germline (reference sequence). CDR3 sequence reads: CASSQRTGGYEKLFF. CDR3 bases: TGTGCCAGCAGTCAAAGGACAGGTGGATACGAAAAACTGTTTTTT. Complete variable domain (other parts from reference TRBV3-1 and TRBJ1-4): DTAVSQTPKYLVTQMGNDKSIKCEQNLGHDTMYWYKQDSKKFLKIMFSYNNKELIINETVPNRFSPKSPDKAHLNLHINSLELGDSAVYFCASSQRTGGYEKLFFGSGTQLSVL.

The chain recombines TRBV7-9 with TRBJ1-5, with D maybe TRBD1 (6 bases). This CDR3 comprises 14 residues. The V end lost 5 bases, the J end lost 11 bases, and 19 bases lay between the germline ends. From germline, CDR1 is SEHNR and CDR2 FQNEAQ (reference sequence). CDR3 nucleotide sequence: TGTGCCAGCAGCCAAAGCGGACAGCCCCAGACCCAGCATTTT. Protein: CASSQSGQPQTQHF. The entire variable domain, with the rest obtained from reference TRBV7-9 and TRBJ1-5, is as follows: DTGVSQNPRHKITKRGQNVTFRCDPISEHNRLYWYRQTLGQGPEFLTYFQNEAQLEKSRLLSDRFSAERPKGSFSTLEIQRTEQGDSAMYLCASSQSGQPQTQHFGDGTRLSIL.

The CDR3: CASSPLGGGGSQPQHF. CDR3 bases: TGCGCCAGCAGCCCCTTGGGAGGGGGGGGCAGTCAGCCCCAGCATTTT. This chain uses TRBV5-1 with TRBJ1-5, with D possibly TRBD1 on 6 matching bases. Per germline, CDR1 SGHRS and CDR2 YFSETQ. The CDR3 is made up of 16 amino acids. Trimming took 4 bases from V and 6 from J, leaving 20 bases between them.

The chain carries TRBV18 and TRBJ2-5, with D possibly matching TRBD2 (5 bases). The germline CDR1 and CDR2 sequences are KGHSH and LQKENI. The V end lost 3 bases, the J end lost 0 bases, and 11 bases lay between the germline ends. The CDR3 length is 15 residues. CDR3 nucleotides: TGTGCCAGCTCACCGTTGGACTGGGACCAAGAGACCCAGTACTTC. The encoded protein is CASSPLDWDQETQYF.

This clonotype was recorded once. The V call is TRBV15, the J call TRBJ1-6; D is uncertain. V dropped 2 bases and J dropped 0 bases, with 5 bases sitting between them. The CDR3 extends over 15 amino acids. Germline V gene lookup returns CDR1 LNHNV and CDR2 YYDKDF (reference sequence). CDR3 nucleotide sequence: TGTGCCACCAGCAGACAGGTCTCCTATAATTCACCCCTCCACTTT. This gives the protein CATSRQVSYNSPLHF.

The chain couples TRBV12-3 or TRBV12-4 to TRBJ2-7; D is unclear. Trimming shortened V by 1 base and J by 9 bases, and 7 bases separated the two germline ends. CDR3 length: 11 residues. The CDR3 sequence: CASSLGRGQYF. CDR3 sequence (DNA): TGTGCCAGCAGTTTAGGTCGCGGGCAGTACTTC.

The chain's CDR3 is CASSPVGRQETQYF. The CDR3 DNA is TGTGCCAGCAGCCCCGTGGGTAGACAAGAGACCCAGTACTTC. The genes are TRBV11-2 and TRBJ2-5; D unclear. From germline, CDR1 is SGHAT and CDR2 FQNNGV. The CDR3 is 14 amino acids. V dropped 5 bases and J dropped 2 bases, with 12 bases sitting between them.

V is TRBV5-6 and J is TRBJ2-7, with TRBD1 matching over 8 bases. CDR1 and CDR2 from the germline V gene are SGHDT and YYEEEE. V gave up 4 bases and J gave up 0 bases; unmatched junction bases: 3. The CDR3 covers 14 residues. For the CDR3, the DNA is TGTGCCAGCAGCATCGGACAGGGCTCCTACGAGCAGTACTTC. This gives the protein CASSIGQGSYEQYF.

This chain connects TRBV4-1 to TRBJ1-2, with D unclear. CDR3 length equals 15 residues. The V end lost 2 bases, the J end lost 2 bases, and 12 bases lay between the germline ends. Germline V gene sequence: CDR1 MGHRA, CDR2 YSYEKL. The CDR3 protein is CASSQLEGLNYGYTF. CDR3 sequence (DNA): TGCGCCAGCAGCCAACTTGAGGGCCTCAACTATGGCTACACCTTC.